These T cell receptor beta chains were read from a single sample in a study of control samples from healthy donors and cancer patients. Profiling relied on immunoSEQ multiplex PCR, and the TCRdb table lists in-frame clones only, not all of them. The repertoire has about 110,000 clones, 90% of them found once; the top ten carry 4% to 4.5%. The sample comprised blood. The receptors here all came from a human donor in good health. The donor label of this sample is uncertain. Each CDR3 is given without its conserved first and last residue. The order of the fields is CDR3 protein, V gene, J gene.

CDR3aa: ASSPTDRTDWLF
v_gene: TRBV7-9
j_gene: TRBJ1-4

CDR3aa: AIGTGLREQY
v_gene: TRBV10-3
j_gene: TRBJ2-7

CDR3aa: ASSDGQGNYGYT
v_gene: TRBV6-1
j_gene: TRBJ1-2

CDR3aa: ASRTTGSGYGYT
v_gene: TRBV2
j_gene: TRBJ1-2

CDR3aa: SAWGESEAF
v_gene: TRBV20-1
j_gene: TRBJ1-1

CDR3aa: ATQDGTATGELF
v_gene: TRBV24-1
j_gene: TRBJ2-2

CDR3aa: SVELAGELF
v_gene: TRBV29-1
j_gene: TRBJ2-2

CDR3aa: ASSVVGFGEQY
v_gene: TRBV9
j_gene: TRBJ2-7

CDR3aa: ASGFLNTEAF
v_gene: TRBV12-3/TRBV12-4
j_gene: TRBJ1-1

CDR3aa: ASSLESVSDTQY
v_gene: TRBV11-2
j_gene: TRBJ2-3

CDR3aa: ASSLSRGDRGGSGANVLT
v_gene: TRBV28
j_gene: TRBJ2-6

CDR3aa: ASSIPGQGADGYT
v_gene: TRBV19
j_gene: TRBJ1-2

CDR3aa: ASSSTGQSHYEQY
v_gene: TRBV5-1
j_gene: TRBJ2-7

CDR3aa: ASSPDREQY
v_gene: TRBV7-8
j_gene: TRBJ2-7

CDR3aa: ASSPILLTGTDTQY
v_gene: TRBV7-9
j_gene: TRBJ2-3

CDR3aa: ASKDSLSYQETQY
v_gene: TRBV6-5
j_gene: TRBJ2-5

CDR3aa: ASSDSRVQGPQH
v_gene: TRBV5-4
j_gene: TRBJ1-5

CDR3aa: ASSLSGQQKLF
v_gene: TRBV27
j_gene: TRBJ1-4

CDR3aa: ASSEEGLVLLGYT
v_gene: TRBV2
j_gene: TRBJ1-2

CDR3aa: ASSRGELTSYNEQF
v_gene: TRBV5-4
j_gene: TRBJ2-1

CDR3aa: ASSLTGTSASSSYEQY
v_gene: TRBV19
j_gene: TRBJ2-7

CDR3aa: ASSLDRDTEAF
v_gene: TRBV7-3
j_gene: TRBJ1-1

CDR3aa: ASSQERGGVSSYNEQF
v_gene: TRBV4-3
j_gene: TRBJ2-1

CDR3aa: ASSIGQGVSTDTQY
v_gene: TRBV19
j_gene: TRBJ2-3

CDR3aa: AWSSKTQY
v_gene: TRBV30
j_gene: TRBJ2-5

CDR3aa: ASSPGLFNEQF
v_gene: TRBV9
j_gene: TRBJ2-1

CDR3aa: ASSLAQGGSPLH
v_gene: TRBV3-1/TRBV3-2
j_gene: TRBJ1-6

CDR3aa: ASSGQGAVGANVLT
v_gene: TRBV6-1
j_gene: TRBJ2-6

CDR3aa: ASSQVQGTGYT
v_gene: TRBV4-1
j_gene: TRBJ1-2

CDR3aa: ASSFRTGGEAGNTIY
v_gene: TRBV27
j_gene: TRBJ1-3

CDR3aa: AINGGYGYT
v_gene: TRBV10-3
j_gene: TRBJ1-2

CDR3aa: ASSLERGNEF
v_gene: TRBV7-9
j_gene: TRBJ2-1

CDR3aa: ASSQDDQGTSRGYT
v_gene: TRBV3-1/TRBV3-2
j_gene: TRBJ1-2

CDR3aa: ASSLGFGQGREGGNIQY
v_gene: TRBV5-1
j_gene: TRBJ2-4

CDR3aa: SAVVITGTGDSEKLF
v_gene: TRBV29-1
j_gene: TRBJ1-4

CDR3aa: ASSQQGEAEAF
v_gene: TRBV4-2
j_gene: TRBJ1-1

CDR3aa: ASTSGNTIY
v_gene: TRBV10-1
j_gene: TRBJ1-3

CDR3aa: ASSLDVTGGTGELF
v_gene: TRBV6-6
j_gene: TRBJ2-2

CDR3aa: ASSPRQGPIYDGYT
v_gene: TRBV9
j_gene: TRBJ1-2

CDR3aa: ASSSGQGGQPQH
v_gene: TRBV6-5
j_gene: TRBJ1-5

CDR3aa: ASSQEEGGSPLH
v_gene: TRBV4-1
j_gene: TRBJ1-6

CDR3aa: ASSERGARAYNSPLH
v_gene: TRBV6-1
j_gene: TRBJ1-6

CDR3aa: ASSQGQGGTYEQY
v_gene: TRBV4-1
j_gene: TRBJ2-7

CDR3aa: SVAGTGGNQPQH
v_gene: TRBV29-1
j_gene: TRBJ1-5

CDR3aa: SVVGPSQGEQY
v_gene: TRBV29-1
j_gene: TRBJ2-7

CDR3aa: ASGFSRGRIYSNQPQH
v_gene: TRBV12-5
j_gene: TRBJ1-5

CDR3aa: ASSEVTMIQPQH
v_gene: TRBV2
j_gene: TRBJ1-5